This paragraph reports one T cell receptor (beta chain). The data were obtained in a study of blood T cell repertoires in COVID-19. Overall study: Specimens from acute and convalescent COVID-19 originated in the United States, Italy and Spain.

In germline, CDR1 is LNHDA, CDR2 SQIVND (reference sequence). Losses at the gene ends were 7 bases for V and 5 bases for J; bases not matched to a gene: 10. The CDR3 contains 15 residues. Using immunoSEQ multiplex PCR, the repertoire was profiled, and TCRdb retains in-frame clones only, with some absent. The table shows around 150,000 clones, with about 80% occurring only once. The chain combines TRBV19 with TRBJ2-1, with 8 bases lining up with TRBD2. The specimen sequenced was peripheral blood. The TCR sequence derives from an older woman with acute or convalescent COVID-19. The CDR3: CASKCLGRAHNEQFF. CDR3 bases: TGTGCCAGTAAATGCCTCGGGAGGGCCCACAATGAGCAGTTCTTC. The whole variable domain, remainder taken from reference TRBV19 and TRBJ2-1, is DGGITQSPKYLFRKEGQNVTLSCEQNLNHDAMYWYRQDPGQGLRLIYYSQIVNDFQKGDIAEGYSVSREKKESFPLTVTSAQKNPTAFYLCASKCLGRAHNEQFFGPGTRLTVL.